The 13 T cell receptor beta chains below all came from one sample that was sequenced in a study of T-cell memory formation after mild COVID-19. TCRdb itself ran the 5' RACE reads through MiXCR, one entry per CDR3 protein. This sample has just under 150,000 distinct CDR3 sequences, with 6% found just once. Sequencing was carried out using PBMCs or a T cell subset sorted from them (not recorded which). Receptors were obtained from an adult woman who had mild COVID-19 (a few samples of this study predate the infection). Cell type and time point are not known.

In its sample, this clonotype was seen many times. J is TRBJ2-7 and V is TRBV10-3; 8 bases are shared with TRBD1. CDR1 and CDR2 (germline): ENHRY, SYGVKD. CDR3 length: 14 residues. V was pared by 6 bases and J by 3 bases, with 7 bases of the junction left unmatched. The chain's CDR3 is CAISETGVGYEQYF. Written as DNA, the CDR3 is TGTGCCATCAGCGAGACAGGGGTAGGCTACGAGCAGTACTTC.

This clonotype has at least ten counts. V usage is TRBV6-5 and J usage is TRBJ2-7; 8 nucleotides agree with TRBD1. The trim removed 6 bases at V and 0 bases at J, leaving 7 bases unmatched. Germline V lookup: CDR1 MNHEY, CDR2 SVGAGI. The CDR3 spans 15 residues. CDR3 bases: TGTGCCAGCAGAAAGGGACAGGCGAGCTCCTACGAGCAGTACTTC. As protein: CASRKGQASSYEQYF.

There are a few counts of this clonotype. This chain connects TRBV7-8 to TRBJ2-5; D possibly corresponds to TRBD2 (7 bases). V was trimmed by 1 base and J by 4 bases, leaving 16 bases between them. CDR1 and CDR2 (germline): SGHVS, FQNEAQ. The CDR3 is 16 residues long. CDR3 region: CASSLDGPGGPETQYF. DNA of the CDR3: TGTGCCAGCAGCTTAGATGGCCCGGGGGGCCCAGAGACCCAGTACTTC.

Ten or more counts support this clonotype. V is TRBV7-8 and J is TRBJ2-7; tentatively, D is TRBD1 or TRBD2 (5 bases each). Germline CDR1 SGHVS, CDR2 FQNEAQ. V gave up 3 bases and J gave up 7 bases, with 16 bases separating them. This CDR3 has 14 amino acids. Here the CDR3 reads CASSFGGDRGEQYF. In DNA form, the CDR3 reads TGTGCCAGCAGCTTTGGGGGAGACCGGGGTGAGCAGTACTTC.

In its sample, this clonotype was seen a few times. The chain is built from TRBV20-1 and TRBJ1-5; D is uncertain. CDR1 and CDR2 from the germline V gene are DFQATT and SNEGSKA (reference sequence). The V end was cut by 6 bases, the J end by 0 bases, with 21 bases between. The CDR3 contains 17 residues. CDR3 loop: CSANVITVNLSNQPQHF. The CDR3 bases are TGCAGTGCCAACGTTATAACAGTAAACCTTAGCAATCAGCCCCAGCATTTT.

This clonotype was seen ten or more times. This chain links TRBV24-1 with TRBJ2-3; no definite D call. The CDR3 consists of 13 residues. CDR1 is KGHDR and CDR2 is SFDVKD in the germline V gene. The ends were cut back, 6 bases at V and 1 base at J, with 7 bases in the middle. CDR3 DNA: TGTGCCACCAGTCGGATTGGCACAGATACGCAGTATTTT. Translation gives CATSRIGTDTQYF.

The rearrangement uses TRBV3-1 and TRBJ2-7; D may be TRBD2 (5 bases). The germline V and J ends were trimmed by 4 bases and 4 bases, with 8 bases remaining between them. The CDR3 is made up of 12 amino acids. Germline values: CDR1 LGHDT, CDR2 YNNKEL (reference sequence). CDR3 DNA sequence: TGTGCCAGCAGCCCCGGGGTGTACGAGCAGTACTTC. Protein: CASSPGVYEQYF.

This clonotype came up many times. The V gene is TRBV12-3 or TRBV12-4, the J gene TRBJ1-1; 12 bases align to TRBD1. The V gene end was trimmed by 5 bases and the J gene end by 1 base; junction bases not matched to a gene: 17. The CDR3 has 20 residues. The CDR3 is CASSPRDRGLLAGPNTEAFF. The CDR3 nucleotides are TGTGCCAGCAGTCCCCGGGACAGGGGGCTACTTGCCGGTCCGAACACTGAAGCTTTCTTT.

This clonotype was seen at least ten times. The chain recombines TRBV12-3 or TRBV12-4 with TRBJ1-3; D is unresolved. V was pared by 5 bases and J by 9 bases, with 8 bases between. The CDR3 covers 11 residues. The CDR3 sequence is CASSEGGTIYF. CDR3 bases: TGTGCCAGCAGTGAGGGCGGCACCATATATTTT.

This clonotype was seen more than once but under ten times. This chain connects TRBV2 to TRBJ2-1; D is tentatively TRBD1 or TRBD2 (5 bases each). This CDR3 contains 16 residues. V shed 1 base and J shed 7 bases, with 17 bases lying between them. From germline, CDR1 is SNHLY and CDR2 FYNNEI. The DNA for the CDR3 is TGTGCCAGCAGTGAAGAGGGACCCCGGCTAGGGAATGAGCAGTTCTTC. Translated, it gives CASSEEGPRLGNEQFF. The entire variable domain, with the rest obtained from reference TRBV2 and TRBJ2-1, is as follows: EPEVTQTPSHQVTQMGQEVILRCVPISNHLYFYWYRQILGQKVEFLVSFYNNEISEKSEIFDDQFSVERPDGSNFTLKIRSTKLEDSAMYFCASSEEGPRLGNEQFFGPGTRLTVL.

This clonotype has at least ten counts. This chain joins TRBV20-1 and TRBJ1-6; 8 bases agree with TRBD1. CDR1 DFQATT and CDR2 SNEGSKA come from the germline V gene (reference sequence). The V and J ends lost 1 base and 5 bases, in that order; junction bases with no gene match: 1. The CDR3 is made up of 14 amino acids. CDR3 in DNA: TGCAGTGCTAGAGTGACAGGGGATAATTCACCCCTCCACTTT. It yields the protein CSARVTGDNSPLHF.

The chain couples TRBV20-1 to TRBJ1-1, with D uncertain. Trimming cost V 0 bases and J 6 bases, with 17 bases left between them. This CDR3 has 15 residues. Germline CDR1 DFQATT, CDR2 SNEGSKA (reference sequence). CDR3 bases: TGCAGTGCTAGAGACGCTTTAGGGCCCAAGGCTGAAGCTTTCTTT. Protein: CSARDALGPKAEAFF.

This clonotype was observed many times. The chain links TRBV6-2 or TRBV6-3 to TRBJ1-1, with D unresolved. V was shortened by 4 bases and J by 13 bases, with 22 bases between the two germline ends. The CDR3 spans 14 residues. Germline V gene data show CDR1 as MNHEY and CDR2 as SVGEGT. The CDR3 sequence: CASSSPYRPGSGFF. CDR3 sequence (DNA): TGTGCCAGCAGTTCGCCTTATCGACCGGGATCTGGTTTCTTT.